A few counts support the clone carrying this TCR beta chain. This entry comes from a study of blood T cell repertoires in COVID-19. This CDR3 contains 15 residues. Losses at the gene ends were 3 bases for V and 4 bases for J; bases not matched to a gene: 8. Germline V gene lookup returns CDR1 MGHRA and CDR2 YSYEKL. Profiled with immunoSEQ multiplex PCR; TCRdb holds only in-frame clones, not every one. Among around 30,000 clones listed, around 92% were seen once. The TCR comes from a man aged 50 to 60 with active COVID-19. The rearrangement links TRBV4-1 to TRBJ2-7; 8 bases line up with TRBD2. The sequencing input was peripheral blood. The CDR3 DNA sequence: TGCGCCAGCAGCCACCTCGGACTAGCCGGATACGAGCAGTACTTC. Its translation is CASSHLGLAGYEQYF.